This T cell receptor beta chain was recovered during a study of blood T cell repertoires in COVID-19 (dated by TCRdb to the early 2020s). With respect to the entire study: Samples from collaborators originated in the United States, Italy and Spain and spanned both the acute and convalescent phases of COVID-19. The material from the prospective study consisted of cDNA or gDNA derived from T cells, B-cell-depleted T cells, or PBMCs. The dataset comprised deeply sampled blood TCRbeta repertoires from subjects exposed to, actively infected with, or recovered from COVID-19. The repertoires were made available in a free public database intended to serve as a resource for research on the immune response to SARS-CoV-2. The samples were drawn from two sources: the first 160 participants of the ongoing ImmuneRACE study, and 1,200 or so subjects contributed by 6 global collaborators. The sample metadata nearly always contained a de-identified subject ID, COVID-19 status, age in years and sex. Where available, HLA class I and class II types were obtained from metadata supplied by the sample provider rather than from assay-based typing.

The immunoSEQ Assay, a bias-controlled multiplex PCR, was used to amplify TCRbeta CDR3 regions from genomic DNA. Per the source publication's procedure: The number of nucleated cells in each sample was estimated from the amplification of reference gene primers within the assay. To quantify the absolute abundance of each unique TCRbeta CDR3 rearrangement, sequence reads were collapsed and filtered. For each sample, productive Simpson clonality was calculated by taking the square root of Simpson's diversity index across productive rearrangements. Entries here come from immuneACCESS through TCRdb and include only in-frame sequences with V and J called. Some clones fail to appear in such tables; in the studies checked, an unresolved V gene covers under half of the shortfall, and the cause of the remainder is unknown. V and J calls and clone size follow that table, whereas D and trimming were derived from the DNA. Present in this sample are roughly 45,000 clones, approximately 81% of which were seen just once. Clones ranked in the top ten supply under 7% of the sample.

The study at large found these results: The amount of clinical and demographic metadata varied by source and participant and was provided uncurated.

Collaborating institutions collected whole blood in K2EDTA tubes following their own protocols. For TCRbeta analysis, collaborators shipped samples as frozen whole blood, isolated PBMCs, or DNA extracted from either of those sample types. About this clone itself: Its recognized antigen is unknown. No base-level quality is on record; no much larger clone is a single base apart.

The sequence derives from an older woman with acute or convalescent COVID-19. The sample consisted of peripheral blood.

The sequenced DNA is TGCGCCAGCGGATTAGAAAGACAGAACACTGAAGCTTTCTTT. Its coded protein is CASGLERQNTEAFF. Recombination linked TRBV5-1 to TRBJ1-1, with the D gene uncertain. The CDR1 and CDR2 encoded by the germline V gene are SGHRS and YFSETQ. From its cysteine to its phenylalanine, the CDR3 spans 14 amino acids. Only CDR3 DNA is held: 42 bases, read in frame from base 1. V is pared back by 7 bases and J by 1 base, with 14 bases lying between the germline termini.